This T cell receptor beta chain came from a study of PD-1 blockade in classical Hodgkin lymphoma. Across the study: Nivolumab 3 mg/kg was given intravenously every 2 weeks. Study outcomes and limitations: Complete responders possessed baseline diversity comparable to newly diagnosed patients. Significantly greater TCR diversity emerged by C4D1 in CD4+ cells but not CD8+ cells. Diminished baseline TCR diversity has been reported in newly diagnosed patients relative to healthy donors.

Germline CDR1 and CDR2: SEHNR and FQNEAQ (reference sequence). The CDR3 contains 11 residues. V was trimmed by 3 bases and J by 6 bases, leaving 4 bases between them. Method: immunoSEQ multiplex PCR; TCRdb's copy keeps in-frame clones and lacks some. The sample records more than 90,000 clones, 81% being singletons. In regard to this clone: What it binds is not known.

No patient escaped relapse after autologous stem cell transplantation, and brentuximab vedotin exposure varied. This sequence was found in a human donor with classical Hodgkin lymphoma. This specimen was peripheral blood mononuclear cells (PBMCs), taken before the second cycle of nivolumab. The chain employs TRBV7-9 and TRBJ2-3, with no clear D. The CDR3 protein is CASSFSDTQYF. CDR3 DNA sequence: TGTGCCAGCAGCTTCTCCGATACGCAGTATTTT. Using reference TRBV7-9 and TRBJ2-3 for the parts outside the CDR3, the full variable domain is DTGVSQNPRHKITKRGQNVTFRCDPISEHNRLYWYRQTLGQGPEFLTYFQNEAQLEKSRLLSDRFSAERPKGSFSTLEIQRTEQGDSAMYLCASSFSDTQYFGPGTRLTVL.